This T cell receptor (beta chain) came from a study of OX40 agonist ivuxolimab in advanced cancers. As for the study in general: Participants, 75% to 85% male, averaged 60 years of age, ranging from roughly 20 to 80.

Using immunoSEQ multiplex PCR, the repertoire was profiled, and TCRdb retains in-frame clones only, with some absent. This table has fewer than 25,000 clones, roughly 83% appearing once. The CDR3 has 15 amino acids. The germline V and J ends were trimmed by 0 bases and 3 bases, with 11 bases remaining between them. Germline V gives CDR1 SGHDT, CDR2 YYEEEE. Sequences were derived from CD4+ or CD8+ T cells sorted from blood, sampled in a trial of the OX40 agonist ivuxolimab. This sequence originates from an adult with an advanced solid tumor such as melanoma, head and neck, liver or kidney cancer. J is TRBJ2-3 and V is TRBV5-6, with D perhaps TRBD1 or TRBD2 (5 bases each). The CDR3 spells CASSLGGVRTDTQYF. CDR3 nucleotides: TGTGCCAGCAGCTTGGGAGGGGTTAGGACAGATACGCAGTATTTT.